This is a list of T cell receptor beta chains from one sample in a study of blood T cell repertoires in COVID-19. The protocol was immunoSEQ multiplex PCR, while the TCRdb copy is restricted to in-frame clones and leaves out a portion. The sample carries some 220,000 clones, about nine tenths recorded once. Sequenced: peripheral blood. The receptors here all came from a man aged 30 to 45 with COVID-19, enrolled during active disease. Each CDR3 is given with its conserved first and last residue. The D gene is left open where the match is weak.

d_gene: NA
v_gene: TRBV7-9
CDR3aa: CASSPTAEAFF

d_gene: NA
v_gene: TRBV2
CDR3aa: CASKGEFVANTEAFF

d_gene: TRBD1
v_gene: TRBV6-1
CDR3aa: CASSDDRGQETQYF

d_gene: NA
v_gene: TRBV7-9
CDR3aa: CASSLGSSLTGELFF

d_gene: NA
v_gene: TRBV3-1/TRBV3-2
CDR3aa: CASSQDPGYSGNTIYF

d_gene: NA
v_gene: TRBV6-2/TRBV6-3
CDR3aa: CASSYTTNTEAFF

d_gene: NA
v_gene: TRBV5-4
CDR3aa: CASPRGSLSYNEQFF

d_gene: NA
v_gene: TRBV2
CDR3aa: CASSVLARTEAFF

d_gene: TRBD1
v_gene: TRBV5-1
CDR3aa: CASLPGGANTGELFF

d_gene: TRBD1
v_gene: TRBV9
CDR3aa: CASSGRQGINTGELFF

d_gene: NA
v_gene: TRBV2
CDR3aa: CAYSPDRSGPNTQYF

d_gene: NA
v_gene: TRBV11-2
CDR3aa: CASSKMSPGSSPLHF

d_gene: TRBD1
v_gene: TRBV27
CDR3aa: CASSLYRGLIYNEQFF

d_gene: NA
v_gene: TRBV25-1
CDR3aa: CASSTGGKGGEQYF

d_gene: NA
v_gene: TRBV19
CDR3aa: CASSAGVNGQPQHF